This is a list of T cell receptor beta chains from one sample in a study of shared clonotypes between healthy human individuals. Sequencing was performed with immunoSEQ multiplex PCR; in TCRdb, only in-frame clones are kept and a portion is missing. The top ten clones hold approximately 0.067% of a sample with around 510,000 clones, roughly 95% of them seen once. Source material: naive CD4+ T cells sorted from blood. These receptors all come from a woman aged 25 to 39 in good health. Both conserved end residues are part of each CDR3. A D gene is named only where the DNA matches it firmly.

CDR3 length | D gene | J gene | V gene | CDR3 DNA | CDR3 protein
16 | TRBD1 | TRBJ2-2 | TRBV10-3 | TGTGCCATAAACCGGGACAGGGCGTTGAACGCCGGGGAGCTGTTTTTT | CAINRDRALNAGELFF
15 | - | TRBJ1-5 | TRBV2 | TGTGCCAGCAGTGATTGGGGGAGGGGCAATCAGCCCCAGCATTTT | CASSDWGRGNQPQHF
13 | - | TRBJ2-3 | TRBV5-4 | TGTGCCAGCACCTGGGGGGGCACAGATACGCAGTATTTT | CASTWGGTDTQYF
13 | - | TRBJ1-2 | TRBV28 | TGTGCCAGCAGTTTGGTTTCCAGTAATGGCTACACCTTC | CASSLVSSNGYTF
14 | - | TRBJ1-3 | TRBV6-1 | TGTGCCAGCAGTGAAGTAGGATCAAGAAACACCATATATTTT | CASSEVGSRNTIYF
12 | - | TRBJ1-2 | TRBV28 | TGTGCCAGCAGGAATATCCTGTGGGGCTACACCTTC | CASRNILWGYTF
14 | - | TRBJ2-5 | TRBV9 | TGTGCCAGCAGCGTAGATCCCCGGTGGGAGACCCAGTACTTC | CASSVDPRWETQYF
15 | - | TRBJ2-1 | TRBV6-5 | TGTGCCAGCAGTTACTCGGACTTGCCCTACAATGAGCAGTTCTTC | CASSYSDLPYNEQFF
13 | - | TRBJ1-1 | TRBV6-6 | TGTGCCAGCAGTTACCTAGAGAACACTGAAGCTTTCTTT | CASSYLENTEAFF
16 | - | TRBJ1-5 | TRBV4-1 | TGCGCCAGCAGCCCACCTGGGGCACAGGGAAATCAGCCCCAGCATTTT | CASSPPGAQGNQPQHF